Listed below are T cell receptor beta chains from one sample, sequenced in a study of cytomegalovirus exposure and HLA in healthy donors. TCRdb's copy holds only in-frame clones and misses some; the assay was immunoSEQ multiplex PCR. The sample table includes roughly 120,000 clones. The sequencing sample was made of PBMCs. The receptors here all came from a man aged 25 to 40 in good health and CMV-seronegative. CDR3s include the opening cysteine and the closing phenylalanine or tryptophan. The order of the fields is D gene, V gene, J gene, CDR3 DNA, CDR3 protein. The D gene is left open where the match is weak.

TRBD1	TRBV7-9	TRBJ1-1	TGTGCCAGCAGCTACGGGACAGCAAGTCAGACTTTCTTT	CASSYGTASQTFF
NA	TRBV12-1	TRBJ2-6	TGTGCCAGCAGCGTTAAACAGGGCGGGAGTAGTATCTCTGGGGCCAACGTCCTGACTTTC	CASSVKQGGSSISGANVLTF
NA	TRBV11-1	TRBJ2-1	TGTGCCAGCAGCTTACCGGGAACGGGGTACAATGAGCAGTTCTTC	CASSLPGTGYNEQFF
TRBD1	TRBV6-1	TRBJ2-1	TGTGCCAGCAGTGAAAGGGTGAGGGCAGGGGGCTTGAATGAGCAGTTCTTC	CASSERVRAGGLNEQFF
NA	TRBV2	TRBJ1-3	TGTGCCAGCAGTGTCAGAGGTCTCCCCTCTGGAAACACCATATATTTT	CASSVRGLPSGNTIYF
NA	TRBV30	TRBJ1-1	TGTGCCTGGAGGCAGCACAGGGAGATGAACACTGAAGCTTTCTTT	CAWRQHREMNTEAFF
NA	TRBV19	TRBJ1-1	TGTGCCAGTAGTACCTGGACATCCTTAGGAGCTGAAGCTTTCTTT	CASSTWTSLGAEAFF
TRBD2	TRBV7-9	TRBJ2-5	TGTGCCAGCAGCGGGGTGAAGCGGGGGCCCGGGGAGACCCAGTACTTC	CASSGVKRGPGETQYF
NA	TRBV5-1	TRBJ2-3	TGCGCCAGCAGCGGACGCACAGGGAGTGAGCCAGATACGCAGTATTTT	CASSGRTGSEPDTQYF
NA	TRBV30	TRBJ1-6	TGTGCCTGGGCCGGACAGTATAATTCACCCCTCCACTTT	CAWAGQYNSPLHF
TRBD1	TRBV4-1	TRBJ1-4	TGCGCCAGCAGCCAGGGACAGGTTGGTGAAAAACTGTTTTTT	CASSQGQVGEKLFF
NA	TRBV5-6	TRBJ2-1	TGTGCCAGCAGCTTTGTCTGGCAGAATGAGCAGTTCTTC	CASSFVWQNEQFF
NA	TRBV7-2	TRBJ1-5	TGTGCCAGCAGCTCTAGGAATTCGGCCCAGCATTTT	CASSSRNSAQHF
NA	TRBV9	TRBJ1-1	TGTGCCAGCAGCGTAGGGAATGCCCAAGGGGCGGAACCTGAAGCTTTCTTT	CASSVGNAQGAEPEAFF
NA	TRBV18	TRBJ1-5	TGTGCCAGCTCACCTTCATCATCGGGGTTCAATCAGCCCCAGCATTTT	CASSPSSSGFNQPQHF
TRBD1	TRBV6-5	TRBJ1-1	TGTGCCAGCAGTCCCTGGGACAGAAACACTGAAGCTTTCTTT	CASSPWDRNTEAFF
NA	TRBV28	TRBJ1-5	TGTGCCAGCAGTCCCTCTGGCAGGGATAGCAATCAGCCCCAGCATTTT	CASSPSGRDSNQPQHF
NA	TRBV11-3	TRBJ1-1	TGTGCCAGCAGCTTTTCAGGGGTTGAAGCTTTCTTT	CASSFSGVEAFF
TRBD1	TRBV14	TRBJ1-6	TGTGCCAGCAGCCAAGATTTTGGGACAGGCTATAATTCACCCCTCCACTTT	CASSQDFGTGYNSPLHF
TRBD2	TRBV9	TRBJ2-3	TGTGCCAGCGGGTTTAGCGGGGTTAGCACAGATACGCAGTATTTT	CASGFSGVSTDTQYF
NA	TRBV30	TRBJ2-7	TGTGCCTTAAGGAGGAACTCCTACGAGCAGTACTTC	CALRRNSYEQYF
TRBD2	TRBV7-3	TRBJ2-1	TGTGCCAGCAGCTCCCCTCGGGCTAGCGGTTACAATGAGCAGTTCTTC	CASSSPRASGYNEQFF
TRBD1	TRBV5-4	TRBJ2-7	TGTGCCAGCAGCCGGACAGGGGGTGGCGACGAGCAGTACTTC	CASSRTGGGDEQYF
NA	TRBV4-1	TRBJ2-7	TGCGCCAGCAGCCAAGATCGGTTCTACGACAGTCGCTCCTACGAGCAGTACTTC	CASSQDRFYDSRSYEQYF
NA	TRBV19	TRBJ1-6	TGTGCCAGTAGTACGTCAGGGGAACATTCACCCCTCCACTTT	CASSTSGEHSPLHF
TRBD1	TRBV4-1	TRBJ2-7	TGCGCCAGCAGCCACCTGACAGGGGGTTCGGGCGAGCAGTACTTC	CASSHLTGGSGEQYF
NA	TRBV19	TRBJ1-5	TGTGCCAGTAGCGGACAGACCAATCAGCCCCAGCATTTT	CASSGQTNQPQHF
TRBD1	TRBV6-5	TRBJ1-4	TGTGCCAGCAGTCAACACATACAGGGGGAAAAACTGTTTTTT	CASSQHIQGEKLFF
NA	TRBV7-2	TRBJ1-5	TGTGCCAGCAGCTTGATGGGCTATAATCAGCCCCAGCATTTT	CASSLMGYNQPQHF
NA	TRBV19	TRBJ2-7	TGTGCCAGCGGGGATTACTACGAGCAGTACTTC	CASGDYYEQYF
NA	TRBV5-1	TRBJ2-1	TGCGCCAGCAGCTCACGGGGACACCTGGCCGGAGCGAGCTCCTACAATGAGCAGTTCTTC	CASSSRGHLAGASSYNEQFF
NA	TRBV21-1	TRBJ1-2	TGTGCCAGCAGTCCTGGGGGGGGGCTCAACTATGGCTACACCTTC	CASSPGGGLNYGYTF